These T cell receptor beta chains were read from a single sample in a study of post-analysis software for immune sequencing data. A single record per CDR3 protein comes from TCRdb applying MiXCR to the PCR reads. Counted here are about 460,000 distinct CDR3 sequences, under 55% occurring once; the ten biggest clones make up 9% to 13%. Sequencing was performed on blood. These receptors all stem from a girl aged 10-17 years with multiple sclerosis. Both conserved end residues are part of each CDR3. D genes are given only for firm matches. Size is stated for part of the rows, as once, few or many counts, or as a class when the clone is expanded.

j_call | v_call | clone_size | d_call | cdr3_aa | cdr3_nt
TRBJ2-3 | TRBV10-3 | few | TRBD2 | CAISERAGDTDTQYF | TGTGCCATCAGTGAACGAGCGGGGGACACAGATACGCAGTATTTT
TRBJ2-7 | TRBV20-1 | - | TRBD2 | CSARRSWLAGPKHEQYF | TGCAGTGCTAGAAGATCGTGGCTAGCGGGGCCCAAACACGAGCAGTACTTC
TRBJ1-1 | TRBV29-1 | - | - | CSTADRAEAFF | TGCAGCACGGCGGATAGGGCTGAAGCTTTCTTT
TRBJ2-6 | TRBV5-6 | few | - | CASSLGPFSGANVLTF | TGTGCCAGCAGCTTGGGCCCATTCTCTGGGGCCAACGTCCTGACTTTC
TRBJ2-3 | TRBV15 | - | TRBD2 | CATSYHGRPETDTQYF | TGTGCCACCAGCTATCACGGGAGGCCCGAGACAGATACGCAGTATTTT
TRBJ1-1 | TRBV5-1 | - | - | CASSLDPGQTEAFF | TGCGCCAGCAGCTTGGACCCAGGGCAGACTGAAGCTTTCTTT
TRBJ2-5 | TRBV5-1 | - | - | CASSRLTDETQYF | TGCGCCAGCAGCCGTCTCACCGATGAGACCCAGTACTTC
TRBJ2-5 | TRBV7-2 | many | - | CASSLSRGETQYF | TGTGCCAGCAGCTTATCTAGGGGAGAGACCCAGTACTTC
TRBJ2-7 | TRBV15 | - | - | CATSREQGNPYEQYF | TGTGCCACCAGCAGAGAACAGGGAAATCCCTACGAGCAGTACTTC
TRBJ2-6 | TRBV20-1 | few | TRBD1 | CSAMTGPGANVLTF | TGCAGTGCTATGACAGGGCCCGGGGCCAACGTCCTGACTTTC
TRBJ1-1 | TRBV6-5 | - | - | CASAPLTRGEGTEAFF | TGTGCCAGCGCCCCTTTAACCAGGGGAGAGGGCACTGAAGCTTTCTTT
TRBJ1-6 | TRBV5-1 | - | - | CASSTRGGDSPLHF | TGCGCCAGCAGTACAAGGGGTGGTGATTCACCCCTCCACTTT
TRBJ2-1 | TRBV29-1 | few | TRBD2 | CSAIGLAGVNEQFF | TGCAGCGCCATAGGACTAGCGGGGGTCAATGAGCAGTTCTTC
TRBJ2-1 | TRBV20-1 | few | - | CSANGAAGKRYNEQFF | TGCAGTGCTAACGGGGCCGCGGGCAAGCGCTACAATGAGCAGTTCTTC
TRBJ2-3 | TRBV9 | - | - | CASSVGADTQYF | TGTGCCAGCAGCGTAGGAGCAGATACGCAGTATTTT
TRBJ2-7 | TRBV28 | - | TRBD2 | CAGRGLGLALNEQYF | TGTGCCGGCAGGGGACTAGGACTAGCTCTCAACGAGCAGTACTTC
TRBJ2-7 | TRBV4-1 | - | - | CASSQVQGNSYEQYF | TGCGCCAGCAGCCAAGTTCAGGGCAACTCCTACGAGCAGTACTTC
TRBJ2-5 | TRBV9 | few | TRBD2 | CASSSTSGFQETQYF | TGTGCCAGCAGCTCGACTAGCGGATTCCAAGAGACCCAGTACTTC
TRBJ2-1 | TRBV7-2 | few | TRBD2 | CASSPRRLAVSSYNEQFF | TGTGCCAGCAGCCCCCGCCGACTAGCGGTCAGCTCCTACAATGAGCAGTTCTTC
TRBJ2-3 | TRBV20-1 | - | TRBD2 | CSARRGGSGADTQYF | TGCAGTGCTAGACGGGGGGGTAGCGGGGCGGATACGCAGTATTTT
TRBJ2-3 | TRBV28 | few | TRBD1 | CASRLGTGFTDTQYF | TGTGCCAGCAGGTTGGGGACAGGGTTCACAGATACGCAGTATTTT
TRBJ2-7 | TRBV5-1 | - | - | CANSLVGGRNYEQYF | TGCGCCAACAGCTTGGTAGGGGGGAGGAATTACGAGCAGTACTTC